The present entry profiles one T cell receptor beta chain with its context. Its antigen is undetermined. Other DNA sequences of this sample code for an identical CDR3. These data are taken from a study of cytomegalovirus exposure and HLA in healthy donors. Study conclusions and caveats: In an earlier analysis, productive rearrangement rates for most beta V segments clustered near 87% or 30%.

Vbeta (60) and Jbeta (13) primers were used in the PCR. Sequencing used immunoSEQ multiplex PCR; TCRdb keeps in-frame clones, though not all of them. Among 120,000 or so clones listed, around four fifths were seen once. The germline CDR1 and CDR2 sequences are LGHNA and YNFKEQ. The CDR3 is made up of 15 amino acids. V was pared by 0 bases and J by 0 bases, with 6 bases between. The V and J genes are TRBV4-2 and TRBJ1-5; D is unresolved. The specimen was PBMCs. This receptor was identified in a male donor in good health and CMV-seropositive. The CDR3 region is CASSQDSGSNQPQHF. The CDR3 bases are TGTGCCAGCAGCCAAGATTCCGGTAGCAATCAGCCCCAGCATTTT.